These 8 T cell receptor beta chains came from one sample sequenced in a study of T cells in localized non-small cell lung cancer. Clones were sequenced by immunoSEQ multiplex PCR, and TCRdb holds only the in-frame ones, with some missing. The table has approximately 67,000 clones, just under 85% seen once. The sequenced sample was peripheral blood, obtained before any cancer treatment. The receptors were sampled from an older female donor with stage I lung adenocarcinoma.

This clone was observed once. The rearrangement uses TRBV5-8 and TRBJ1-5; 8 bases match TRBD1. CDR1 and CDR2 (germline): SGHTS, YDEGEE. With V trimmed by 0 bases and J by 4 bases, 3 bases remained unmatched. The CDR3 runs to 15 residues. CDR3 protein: CASSLGQGANQPQHF. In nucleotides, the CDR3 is TGTGCCAGCAGCTTGGGGCAGGGGGCGAATCAGCCCCAGCATTTT.

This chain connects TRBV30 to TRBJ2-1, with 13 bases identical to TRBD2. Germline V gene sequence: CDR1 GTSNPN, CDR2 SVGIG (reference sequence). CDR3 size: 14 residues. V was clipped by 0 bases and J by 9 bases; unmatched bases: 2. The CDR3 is CAWSVGLAGAEQFF. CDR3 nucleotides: TGTGCCTGGAGTGTCGGACTAGCGGGAGCTGAGCAGTTCTTC.

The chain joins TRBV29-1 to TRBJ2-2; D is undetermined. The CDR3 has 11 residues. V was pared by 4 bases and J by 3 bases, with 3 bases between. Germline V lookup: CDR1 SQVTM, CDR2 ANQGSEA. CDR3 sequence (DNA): TGCAGCGTTGGATACACCGGGGAGCTGTTTTTT. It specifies CSVGYTGELFF.

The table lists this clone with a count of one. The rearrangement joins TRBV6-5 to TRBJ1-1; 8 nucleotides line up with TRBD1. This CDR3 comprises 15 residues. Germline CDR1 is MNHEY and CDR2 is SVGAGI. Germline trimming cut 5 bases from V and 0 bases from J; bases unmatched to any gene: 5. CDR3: CASSRLTGVNTEAFF. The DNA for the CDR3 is TGTGCCAGCAGTAGATTGACAGGGGTGAACACTGAAGCTTTCTTT.

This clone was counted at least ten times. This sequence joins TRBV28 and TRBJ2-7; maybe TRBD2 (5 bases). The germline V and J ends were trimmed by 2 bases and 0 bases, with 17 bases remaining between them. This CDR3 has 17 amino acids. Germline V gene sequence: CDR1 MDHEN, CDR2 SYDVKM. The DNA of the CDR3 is TGTGCCAGCAGTTTAACGCCTCCAACGGGGAGCTCCTACGAGCAGTACTTC. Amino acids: CASSLTPPTGSSYEQYF.

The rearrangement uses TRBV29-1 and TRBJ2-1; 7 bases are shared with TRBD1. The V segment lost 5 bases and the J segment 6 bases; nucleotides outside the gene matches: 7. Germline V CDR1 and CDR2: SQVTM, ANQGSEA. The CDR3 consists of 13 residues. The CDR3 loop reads CSVTGQTFNEQFF. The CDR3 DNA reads TGCAGCGTTACGGGACAGACATTCAATGAGCAGTTCTTC.

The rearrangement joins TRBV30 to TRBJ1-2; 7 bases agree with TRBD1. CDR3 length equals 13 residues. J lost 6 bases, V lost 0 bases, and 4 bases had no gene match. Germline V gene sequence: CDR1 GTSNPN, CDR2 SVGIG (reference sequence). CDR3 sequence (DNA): TGTGCCTGGAGTGTACAAGGGGGCGATGGCTACACCTTC. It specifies CAWSVQGGDGYTF.

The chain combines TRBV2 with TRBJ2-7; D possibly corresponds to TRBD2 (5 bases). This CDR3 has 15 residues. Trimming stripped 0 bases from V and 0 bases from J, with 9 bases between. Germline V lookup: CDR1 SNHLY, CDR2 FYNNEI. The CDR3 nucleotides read TGTGCCAGCAGTGAAGCCATAGGGAGCTCCTACGAGCAGTACTTC. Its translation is CASSEAIGSSYEQYF.